The 20 T cell receptor beta chains below all came from one sample that was sequenced in a study of blood T cell repertoires in COVID-19. Assay used: immunoSEQ multiplex PCR; TCRdb lists only in-frame clones, some missing. The data show tens of thousands of clones, over 65% seen once. The sequenced sample was peripheral blood. The receptors originated from a human donor with acute or convalescent COVID-19. The donor label of this sample is uncertain.

The V call is TRBV2, the J call TRBJ1-5, with 8 bases identical to TRBD1. Unmatched junction bases numbered 8, after V lost 3 bases and J lost 4 bases. The CDR3 covers 16 residues. CDR1 is SNHLY and CDR2 is FYNNEI in the germline V gene. CDR3 region: CASSDYWTGRNQPQHF. The CDR3 bases are TGTGCCAGCAGTGACTACTGGACAGGGCGGAATCAGCCCCAGCATTTT.

The chain uses TRBV28 and TRBJ2-7; D uncertain. From germline, CDR1 is MDHEN and CDR2 SYDVKM. The V and J ends lost 5 bases and 0 bases respectively, with 14 bases between them. This CDR3 contains 15 residues. DNA for the CDR3: TGTGCCAGCAGTCCGATCCAGCGAACCTCCTACGAGCAGTACTTC. It translates to CASSPIQRTSYEQYF.

The gene calls are TRBV14 and TRBJ1-4; no clear D. The CDR3 runs to 16 residues. Germline assignment: CDR1 SGHDN and CDR2 FVKESK. V gave up 0 bases and J gave up 4 bases, with 12 bases separating them. CDR3 in amino acids: CASSQDLLGLNEKLFF. As DNA, the CDR3 is TGTGCCAGCAGCCAAGATCTCCTGGGCCTTAATGAAAAACTGTTTTTT. The full variable domain, rest sourced from reference TRBV14 and TRBJ1-4, is EAGVTQFPSHSVIEKGQTVTLRCDPISGHDNLYWYRRVMGKEIKFLLHFVKESKQDESGMPNNRFLAERTGGTYSTLKVQPAELEDSGVYFCASSQDLLGLNEKLFFGSGTQLSVL.

The chain employs TRBV30 and TRBJ1-4; possible D gene TRBD1, 5 bases. Germline V gives CDR1 GTSNPN, CDR2 SVGIG (reference sequence). Deletions cut 5 bases from V and 5 bases from J, with 12 bases between. CDR3 size: 13 residues. CDR3 residues: CAWERDSNEKLFF. Here the CDR3 DNA reads TGTGCCTGGGAGAGGGACTCCAATGAAAAACTGTTTTTT.

The chain employs TRBV3-1 (or the pseudogene TRBV3-2) and TRBJ2-3, with D unresolved. The CDR3 is 12 amino acids. V lost 4 bases and J 5 bases, leaving 7 bases between the germline ends. The V gene's germline CDR1 is LGHDT and CDR2 YNNKEL (reference sequence). The CDR3: CASSPGVDTQYF. The CDR3 nucleotides are TGTGCCAGCAGCCCCGGTGTAGATACGCAGTATTTT.

The chain has TRBV3-1 (or the pseudogene TRBV3-2) and TRBJ2-5; 8 bases line up with TRBD1. The CDR3 has 14 amino acids. Looked up from germline, CDR1 is LGHDT and CDR2 is YNNKEL (reference sequence). J was trimmed by 4 bases and V by 3 bases; bases with no gene match: 4. The CDR3 is CASSHHDRGETQYF. In DNA form, the CDR3 reads TGTGCCAGCAGCCACCATGACAGGGGAGAGACCCAGTACTTC.

This clone showed up just a few times. This chain joins TRBV25-1 and TRBJ1-1; tentative D call: TRBD1 (6 bases). The CDR3 extends over 15 amino acids. CDR1 and CDR2 from the germline V gene are MGHDK and SYGVNS. Trimming stripped 8 bases from V and 1 base from J, with 17 bases between. CDR3 residues: CASAGPAQGNTEAFF. CDR3 DNA: TGTGCCAGCGCTGGCCCGGCACAGGGGAACACTGAAGCTTTCTTT.

The V gene is TRBV5-4, the J gene TRBJ2-5, with D possibly matching TRBD2 (7 bases). The CDR3 loop spans 16 amino acids. Trimming left V 4 bases short and J 4 bases short, with 20 bases between. From germline, CDR1 is SGHNT and CDR2 YYREEE (reference sequence). CDR3 coding DNA: TGTGCCAGCAGCCCACCTAGGGGGGGTGGAGGAGAGACCCAGTACTTC. Amino acids: CASSPPRGGGGETQYF.

This clone was recorded once. This chain uses TRBV5-6 with TRBJ2-5; 10 bases line up with TRBD2. The CDR3 contains 16 residues. Losses at the gene ends were 6 bases for V and 5 bases for J; bases not matched to a gene: 13. Germline-derived CDR1 and CDR2 are SGHDT and YYEEEE. For the CDR3, the DNA is TGTGCCAGCACCGTTTTTTTGGGACTAGCGAGGGAGACCCAGTACTTC. This codes for CASTVFLGLARETQYF.

The chain recombines TRBV11-2 with TRBJ1-3; D is unresolved. Trimming took off 5 bases at V and 4 bases at J, with 6 bases between the two ends. The V gene's germline CDR1 is SGHAT and CDR2 FQNNGV. This CDR3 contains 12 residues. The CDR3 coding sequence is TGTGCCAGCAGCCGTCCCGGAAACACCATATATTTT. Its protein product is CASSRPGNTIYF. Drawing the rest from reference TRBV11-2 and TRBJ1-3, the complete variable domain is EAGVAQSPRYKIIEKRQSVAFWCNPISGHATLYWYQQILGQGPKLLIQFQNNGVVDDSQLPKDRFSAERLKGVDSTLKIQPAKLEDSAVYLCASSRPGNTIYFGEGSWLTVV.

This clone has just one count. The rearrangement uses TRBV2 and TRBJ2-7, with 9 bases fitting TRBD2. The CDR3 length is 14 residues. With 4 bases clipped from V and 3 bases from J, the junction kept 4 bases outside the gene matches. Germline V lookup: CDR1 SNHLY, CDR2 FYNNEI. CDR3 region: CASSAASGNYEQYF. CDR3 sequence (DNA): TGTGCCAGCAGTGCCGCTAGCGGGAACTACGAGCAGTACTTC.

The V and J genes are TRBV27 and TRBJ1-2, with TRBD1 identical over 8 bases. Germline lookup yields CDR1 MNHEY and CDR2 SMNVEV (reference sequence). The CDR3 extends over 14 amino acids. V trimming: 7 bases; J trimming: 7 bases; junction bases outside the gene matches: 11. The CDR3 region is CASTSAGQGSGYTF. CDR3 bases: TGTGCCAGCACTTCAGCAGGACAGGGTTCTGGCTACACCTTC.

The chain has TRBV29-1 and TRBJ1-5; D is unresolved. V lost 6 bases and J lost 3, with 9 bases in between. The CDR3 spans 12 residues. CDR1 is SQVTM and CDR2 is ANQGSEA in the germline V gene. The CDR3 coding sequence is TGCAGCGTCGGCGGGTACAATCAGCCCCAGCATTTT. Its translation: CSVGGYNQPQHF. The whole variable domain, filled in from reference TRBV29-1 and TRBJ1-5, reads SAVISQKPSRDICQRGTSLTIQCQVDSQVTMMFWYRQQPGQSLTLIATANQGSEATYESGFVIDKFPISRPNLTFSTLTVSNMSPEDSSIYLCSVGGYNQPQHFGDGTRLSIL.

The gene calls are TRBV7-9 and TRBJ2-2; a possible D gene is TRBD1 (6 bases). Germline CDR1 reads SEHNR; CDR2 reads FQNEAQ (reference sequence). This CDR3 comprises 14 residues. V was trimmed by 4 bases and J by 2 bases, leaving 8 bases between them. CDR3 region: CASSSGQNTGELFF. The CDR3 nucleotides are TGTGCCAGCAGCTCGGGACAAAACACCGGGGAGCTGTTTTTT.

There are a few counts of this clone. This sequence joins TRBV7-9 and TRBJ1-6; D gene unclear. V lost 1 base, J lost 4 bases, and 5 bases lay in between. CDR1 SEHNR and CDR2 FQNEAQ come from the germline V gene (reference sequence). The CDR3 spans 14 residues. CDR3 residues: CASSLEQYNSPLHF. The CDR3 DNA is TGTGCCAGCAGCTTAGAACAGTATAATTCACCCCTCCACTTT.

This chain uses TRBV4-2 with TRBJ2-5; 8 bases agree with TRBD1. V dropped 3 bases and J dropped 1; count of bases not matched to a gene: 10. There are 17 residues in the CDR3. In germline, CDR1 is LGHNA, CDR2 YNFKEQ. The CDR3 protein is CASSHSHDRGLQETQYF. In DNA, the CDR3 is TGTGCCAGCAGCCATTCCCACGACAGGGGCCTCCAAGAGACCCAGTACTTC.

The chain carries TRBV6-6 and TRBJ1-2, with 9 bases aligning to TRBD1. The CDR3 is 14 residues long. With V trimmed by 7 bases and J by 11 bases, 14 bases remained unmatched. Germline V CDR1 and CDR2: MNHNY, SVGAGI (reference sequence). The CDR3, as DNA: TGTGCCAGCACTCTCAACCGGGACAGGGAGACTTACACCTTC. This translates into CASTLNRDRETYTF.

This chain connects TRBV6-2 or TRBV6-3 to TRBJ2-7, with 9 bases lining up with TRBD1. The CDR3 runs to 14 residues. V was clipped by 2 bases and J by 9 bases; unmatched bases: 8. Looked up from germline, CDR1 is MNHEY and CDR2 is SVGEGT. This chain's CDR3 is CASSYLAQGAAQYF. The CDR3 DNA sequence: TGTGCCAGCAGTTACCTAGCACAGGGGGCGGCGCAGTACTTC.

V and J are TRBV7-2 and TRBJ1-2, with 7 bases that match TRBD1. Germline V gene sequence: CDR1 SGHTA, CDR2 FQGNSA. This CDR3 comprises 16 residues. The V and J ends lost 4 bases and 4 bases, in that order; junction bases with no gene match: 12. The CDR3 loop is CASSSINRQGSYGYTF. The CDR3 region has the DNA TGTGCCAGCAGCTCAATTAACCGACAGGGCAGCTATGGCTACACCTTC.

The rearrangement uses TRBV13 and TRBJ1-1; maybe TRBD1 (6 bases). Per germline, CDR1 PRHDT and CDR2 FYEKMQ (reference sequence). V dropped 0 bases and J dropped 3 bases, with 11 bases sitting between them. The CDR3 covers 15 residues. The DNA for the CDR3 is TGTGCCAGCAGCTTAGGGGGGGCAAGGGACACTGAAGCTTTCTTT. It yields the protein CASSLGGARDTEAFF.